A selection of T cell receptor beta chains follows, all from one sample in a study of response to subunit inactivated influenza vaccine. TCRdb re-analysed the RT-PCR reads in MiXCR, keeping a single row per CDR3 protein. The sample comprises 700,000 to 900,000 distinct CDR3 sequences, about 20% of which are singletons, and roughly a tenth rests with the top ten. The input for sequencing was PBMCs from blood, taken around 5 days after vaccination. All receptors derive from a man in his forties or fifties who received an inactivated influenza vaccine. Both conserved end residues are part of each CDR3.

>TRBV25-1
CASSELAGGPLETQYF
>TRBV12-3/TRBV12-4
CASSRTGFYEQYF
>TRBV24-1
CATSDRSSDRGTDTQYF
>TRBV20-1
CSAQWLSYNSPLHF
>TRBV20-1
CSARVPSGRTDTKYF
>TRBV29-1
CSVRGRGRTSGSAVLTYEQYF
>TRBV20-1
CSAAGPGPQHF
>TRBV5-1
CASSLLRQGARETQYF
>TRBV10-3
CAVGTGETGELFF
>TRBV5-4
CASSIIAGGPNTQYF
>TRBV10-3
CAISVGGASYEQYF
>TRBV20-1
CSARGWGGSTDTQYF
>TRBV5-4
CASSKRQGRDEKLFF
>TRBV11-1
CASSLEGRTLQYF
>TRBV28
CASSPLGGAAFLYQETQYF
>TRBV7-2
CASSMGIGETQYF
>TRBV20-1
CSARPSGRTGELFF
>TRBV9
CASSVASPGNAGELFF
>TRBV5-6
CASSWGGNQPQHF
>TRBV4-2
CASSPGGGVDEQFF
>TRBV15
CATTGWTDTQYF
>TRBV7-9
CASSPRESYGYTF
>TRBV29-1
CSVDQSSYNEQFF
>TRBV12-3/TRBV12-4
CASIKQGPPSTDTQYF
>TRBV29-1
CSVNEDGYTF
>TRBV2
CASRRDRVATDTQYF
>TRBV5-5
CASSLVRHPYNEQFF
>TRBV24-1
CATSDSRTGQETQYF
>TRBV15
CATSRAQGPGELFF
>TRBV2
CASSVERGARNEQFF
>TRBV12-3/TRBV12-4
CACASEINSYEQYF